The present entry profiles one T cell receptor beta chain with its context. Clones were sequenced by immunoSEQ multiplex PCR, and TCRdb holds only the in-frame ones, with some missing. The sample gives under 200,000 clones, approximately 91% of which show up once; approximately 0.8% is in the top ten. This entry is derived from a study of blood T cell repertoires in COVID-19. In the study overall: The study drew acute and convalescent COVID-19 samples from the United States, Italy and Spain. Sample material is recorded as cDNA or gDNA derived from T cells, B-cell-depleted T cells, or PBMCs.

Resolution of symptoms, clearance, or two negative PCRs was present in recovered Cohort 3 donors. Germline CDR1 and CDR2: SGHRS and YFSETQ. Trimming took 0 bases from V and 0 from J, leaving 12 bases between them. The CDR3 is made up of 16 amino acids. This clonotype was sampled from a woman aged 18-29 years who had recovered from COVID-19. The chain links TRBV5-1 to TRBJ1-2; D gene uncertain. Material: PBMCs or T cells enriched from blood (not recorded which). The CDR3: CASSLVPGPSNYGYTF. The DNA for the CDR3 is TGCGCCAGCAGCTTGGTACCAGGCCCTTCTAACTATGGCTACACCTTC.